This passage covers 32 T cell receptor beta chains from one sample sequenced in a study of post-analysis software for immune sequencing data. No antigens are known for them. cDNA libraries for TCR beta contained unique molecular identifiers. One entry per CDR3 protein results from TCRdb running MiXCR on the PCR reads. The table includes about 560,000 distinct CDR3 sequences, 44% detected once. Study-wide points: Four or five TRBV segments, TRBV5-6, TRBV5-1 and TRBV20-1 among them, were found more frequent in patients than controls.

Sequencing was done on a sample of blood. The receptors come from a girl aged 5 to 17 with multiple sclerosis.

The rearrangement uses TRBV7-9 and TRBJ2-5; D remains ambiguous. The V end was cut by 3 bases, the J end by 5 bases, with 13 bases between. This CDR3 spans 14 amino acids. Per the germline V gene, CDR1 is SEHNR and CDR2 is FQNEAQ (reference sequence). The CDR3 nucleotides read TGTGCCAGCAGCTTTGCCAGTAAGATGGAGACCCAGTACTTC. Translation gives CASSFASKMETQYF.

This clonotype was observed a handful of times. The V gene is TRBV12-3 or TRBV12-4, the J gene TRBJ2-3; the D is unclear. The V and J ends lost 7 bases and 2 bases respectively, with 4 bases between them. This CDR3 region has 11 residues. CDR3 protein: CASTLTDTQYF. CDR3 DNA sequence: TGTGCCAGCACCCTCACAGATACGCAGTATTTT.

The J gene is TRBJ2-1, the V gene TRBV15; 11 positions match TRBD1. The CDR3 totals 15 residues. Germline V lookup: CDR1 LNHNV, CDR2 YYDKDF (reference sequence). V was pared by 6 bases and J by 5 bases, with 6 bases of the junction left unmatched. The DNA of the CDR3 is TGTGCCACCAGTGCACCGGACAGGGGGCACAATGAGCAGTTCTTC. Amino acids: CATSAPDRGHNEQFF.

The table lists this clonotype with a count of one. The V and J genes are TRBV10-3 and TRBJ2-7, with D perhaps matching TRBD1 (6 bases). In germline, CDR1 is ENHRY, CDR2 SYGVKD. V was pared by 6 bases and J by 3 bases, with 15 bases between. The CDR3 has 14 residues. CDR3 region: CAISPTGFGYEQYF. The CDR3 nucleotides read TGTGCCATCAGCCCGACAGGTTTTGGCTACGAGCAGTACTTC.

The chain combines TRBV12-3 or TRBV12-4 with TRBJ2-5; 9 bases agree with TRBD1. The V gene end was trimmed by 8 bases and the J gene end by 5 bases; junction bases not matched to a gene: 12. The CDR3 is made up of 15 amino acids. The CDR3 region is CASGSQGTGWETQYF. Here the CDR3 DNA reads TGTGCCAGCGGTTCTCAAGGGACAGGGTGGGAGACCCAGTACTTC.

J is TRBJ2-1 and V is TRBV12-3 or TRBV12-4, with TRBD2 matching 13 bases. This CDR3 has 16 residues. V lost 7 bases to trimming and J lost 10 bases; unmatched junction nucleotides: 13. Written as DNA, the CDR3 is TGTGCCAGCATCCAACCCGGGACTAGCGGGACGAGGGAGCAGTTCTTC. Translating it yields CASIQPGTSGTREQFF.

This chain links TRBV7-9 with TRBJ1-4, with D hard to call. Germline lookup yields CDR1 SEHNR and CDR2 FQNEAQ (reference sequence). The V end was cut by 1 base, the J end by 8 bases, with 11 bases between. The CDR3 sequence is 14 residues long. CDR3 amino acids: CASSLGGGPEKLFF. In DNA, the CDR3 is TGTGCCAGCAGCTTAGGGGGAGGGCCGGAAAAACTGTTTTTT.

There are a few counts of this clonotype. A much larger clone is a single base away; this may be a read error. CDR3 loop: CSARLAGGTETQYF. In DNA form, the CDR3 reads TGCAGTGCTAGACTAGCGGGGGGGACAGAGACCCAGTACTTC. The chain has TRBV20-1 and TRBJ2-5; 12 nucleotides line up with TRBD2. The germline CDR1 and CDR2 sequences are DFQATT and SNEGSKA (reference sequence). This CDR3 is 14 amino acids long. Trimming took 2 bases from V and 4 from J; bases not matched to a gene: 2.

This sequence joins TRBV11-3 and TRBJ2-4, with unresolved D. TRBJ2-7 matches the DNA end more closely, so the J call is doubtful. The length of the CDR3 is 12 residues. Germline values: CDR1 SGHNT, CDR2 YENEEA. DNA for the CDR3: TGTGCCAGCAGCTTAGCGACCGGCGAGCAGTACTTC. Translation gives CASSLATGEQYF.

The table lists this clonotype with a few counts. This chain links TRBV12-3 or TRBV12-4 with TRBJ2-5; D is uncertain. The CDR3 length is 14 residues. V lost 6 bases, J lost 2 bases, and 13 bases lay in between. CDR3 in amino acids: CASSPLQIQETQYF. Here the CDR3 DNA reads TGTGCCAGCAGCCCCCTACAAATTCAAGAGACCCAGTACTTC.

V usage is TRBV6-6 and J usage is TRBJ1-6; no clear D gene. CDR1 and CDR2 (germline): MNHNY, SVGAGI (reference sequence). This CDR3 spans 13 amino acids. Trimming left V 3 bases short and J 11 bases short, with 11 bases between. In nucleotides, the CDR3 is TGTGCCAGCAGTTATTCCCGGAATCCACCCCTCCACTTT. This gives the protein CASSYSRNPPLHF.

The V and J genes are TRBV7-8 and TRBJ2-1; 7 bases are a match to TRBD1. TRBJ2-7 explains the end of the DNA better; the J call may be wrong. CDR1 SGHVS and CDR2 FQNEAQ come from the germline V gene. The CDR3 is 19 residues long. CDR3: CASGHSRTQGRLSYNEQYF. The CDR3 coding sequence is TGTGCCAGCGGCCATAGCCGAACACAGGGGAGACTTTCCTACAATGAGCAGTACTTC.

On this clonotype: At one of its ends the junction is not consistent with the germline gene, which may arise from a read error. The V and J genes are TRBV27 and TRBJ1-2; 10 nucleotides align to TRBD1. The CDR3 contains 15 residues. Per germline, CDR1 MNHEY and CDR2 SMNVEV (reference sequence). The DNA of the CDR3 is TGTGCCAGCAGCCGACAGGGGGCAGCGAACTATGACTACACCTTC. This gives the protein CASSRQGAANYDYTF.

The rearrangement links TRBV25-1 to TRBJ2-5; D gene unclear. This CDR3 has 11 residues. CDR1 and CDR2 from the germline V gene are MGHDK and SYGVNS. V lost 6 bases and J lost 5, with 7 bases in between. DNA for the CDR3: TGTGCCAGCAGCATTTTGGAGACCCAGTACTTC. Its translation is CASSILETQYF.

The sample holds a few counts of this clonotype. The CDR3 DNA reads as TGTGCCAGCAGCTTCACTAGCGGGGGGCAAGAGACCCAGTACTTC. Amino acid sequence: CASSFTSGGQETQYF. V is TRBV6-6 and J is TRBJ2-5; 12 nucleotides match TRBD2. CDR3 length: 15 residues. CDR1 MNHNY and CDR2 SVGAGI come from the germline V gene (reference sequence). J gave up 2 bases and V 6 bases, and 4 bases lay outside the gene matches.

This clonotype was seen a handful of times. The V and J genes are TRBV2 and TRBJ2-5, with D possibly called TRBD1 or TRBD2 (5 bases each). V gave up 2 bases and J gave up 4 bases, with 14 bases separating them. The germline V gene has CDR1 SNHLY and CDR2 FYNNEI. CDR3 length: 15 residues. The DNA of the CDR3 is TGTGCCAGCAGTGAATCATCTCGGGACGGAGAGACCCAGTACTTC. Amino acids: CASSESSRDGETQYF.

V gene TRBV12-3 or TRBV12-4 combines with J gene TRBJ2-3; 9 bases are a match to TRBD2. CDR3 length equals 15 residues. V was clipped by 6 bases and J by 6 bases; unmatched bases: 10. CDR3 sequence: CASSLTSGPLDTQYF. The CDR3, as DNA: TGTGCCAGCAGCCTAACTAGCGGGCCCCTTGATACGCAGTATTTT.

This clonotype has only a few counts. The J gene is TRBJ2-1, the V gene TRBV12-3 or TRBV12-4; D may correspond to TRBD1 or TRBD2 (7 bases each). This CDR3 contains 15 residues. Trimming cost V 3 bases and J 5 bases, with 14 bases left between them. CDR3 coding DNA: TGTGCCAGCAGTTTCAGGGGGGGACCGCACAATGAGCAGTTCTTC. It translates to CASSFRGGPHNEQFF.

In this sample, this clonotype turned up once. This chain links TRBV12-3 or TRBV12-4 with TRBJ1-4, with D unresolved. CDR3 size: 14 residues. V shed 3 bases and J shed 4 bases, with 9 bases lying between them. The CDR3 region has the DNA TGTGCCAGCAGTTTCACCATTAATAATGAAAAACTGTTTTTT. Protein product: CASSFTINNEKLFF.

The genes are TRBV5-1 and TRBJ2-7; the match to TRBD1 covers 9 bases. This CDR3 has 14 amino acids. The trim removed 4 bases at V and 6 bases at J, leaving 8 bases unmatched. Per the germline V gene, CDR1 is SGHRS and CDR2 is YFSETQ. The CDR3 nucleotides are TGCGCCAGCAGCGAGGACCCGACAGGGGGCGAGCAGTACTTC. Translating gives CASSEDPTGGEQYF.

The chain links TRBV5-1 to TRBJ2-7; no firm D call. The J call may be faulty, since TRBJ2-5 better matches the DNA end. CDR3 length equals 15 residues. Looked up from germline, CDR1 is SGHRS and CDR2 is YFSETQ. The CDR3 nucleotides are TGCGCCAGCAGCTTGGGGTCAGTCGGTGGCGAGACCCAGTACTTC. The encoded protein is CASSLGSVGGETQYF.

This rearrangement joins TRBV5-1 to TRBJ2-5, with D uncertain. The CDR3 extends over 14 amino acids. The V and J ends lost 2 bases and 4 bases respectively, with 12 bases between them. Looked up from germline, CDR1 is SGHRS and CDR2 is YFSETQ. This CDR3 is CASSFRANGETQYF. The CDR3 DNA sequence: TGCGCCAGCAGCTTTAGGGCGAATGGAGAGACCCAGTACTTC.

The gene calls are TRBV20-1 and TRBJ1-1; D is undetermined. Trimming took off 5 bases at V and 4 bases at J, with 17 bases between the two ends. The CDR3 spans 14 residues. Germline V gene data show CDR1 as DFQATT and CDR2 as SNEGSKA (reference sequence). The CDR3 loop reads CSARQNSGSTEAFF. The DNA for the CDR3 is TGCAGTGCTCGACAAAACAGCGGCTCCACTGAAGCTTTCTTT.

The J gene is TRBJ1-4, the V gene TRBV12-3 or TRBV12-4, with a tentative D call TRBD1 (5 bases). CDR3 length equals 14 residues. V lost 7 bases to trimming and J lost 1 base, with 10 bases between them. CDR3 nucleotides: TGTGCCAGCAACAAAAGGGGAACTAATGAAAAACTGTTTTTT. Amino acids: CASNKRGTNEKLFF.

This clonotype was observed a handful of times. CDR3 bases: TGCGCCAGCAGCTTGGGCGTCTCCCCAGGAGAGCAGTACTTC. Its translation: CASSLGVSPGEQYF. The V gene is TRBV5-1, the J gene TRBJ2-7, with D uncertain. CDR3 length equals 14 residues. The V gene lost 0 bases and the J gene lost 7 bases, with 14 bases spanning the gap. Per the germline V gene, CDR1 is SGHRS and CDR2 is YFSETQ.

CDR3 loop: CASRPVRGADGYTF. The CDR3 DNA follows: TGCGCCAGCCGCCCCGTGCGGGGCGCGGATGGCTACACCTTC. This sequence joins TRBV4-1 and TRBJ1-2, with a tentative D call TRBD1 (5 bases). V shed 8 bases and J shed 6 bases, with 19 bases lying between them. This CDR3 comprises 14 residues. Germline CDR1 and CDR2: MGHRA and YSYEKL.

This clonotype was counted a few times. The chain recombines TRBV9 with TRBJ2-7, with D possibly TRBD1 on 6 matching bases. Per germline, CDR1 SGDLS and CDR2 YYNGEE. This CDR3 contains 14 residues. V was clipped by 0 bases and J by 2 bases, with 9 bases between them. The CDR3 nucleotides are TGTGCCAGCAGCGTAGGAGGACAGCCCTACGAGCAGTACTTC. Translation: CASSVGGQPYEQYF.

Here the CDR3 DNA reads TGTGCCAGCAGGACCGACAGGGGAGGGGAAAAACTGTTTTTT. Residues: CASRTDRGGEKLFF. The rearrangement links TRBV12-3 or TRBV12-4 to TRBJ1-4; TRBD1 aligns across 8 bases. The CDR3 length is 14 residues. Trimming at V came to 6 bases and at J to 8 bases, leaving 8 bases not matched to a gene.

The count of this clonotype is one. CDR3 sequence: CSARDLATSGQGAEKLFF. CDR3 nucleotide sequence: TGCAGTGCTAGAGATCTCGCAACCAGCGGACAGGGGGCCGAAAAACTGTTTTTT. The V gene is TRBV20-1, the J gene TRBJ1-4, with 11 bases aligning to TRBD1. Germline values: CDR1 DFQATT, CDR2 SNEGSKA (reference sequence). This CDR3 is built from 18 residues. V lost 0 bases to trimming and J lost 8 bases; unmatched junction nucleotides: 14.

This chain joins TRBV12-3 or TRBV12-4 and TRBJ2-5; 7 positions agree with TRBD1. The end of the DNA aligns better with TRBJ2-7, so the J call may be wrong. The CDR3 consists of 12 residues. CDR3 coding DNA: TGTGCCAGCAGTCGGGACAGTGGCGAGCAGTACTTC. It codes for CASSRDSGEQYF.

This clonotype was recorded a few times. CDR3 bases: TGTGCCAGCAGCTCGGGACTAGCGGGGGGGCTAGCCAAAAACATTCAGTACTTC. Its protein is CASSSGLAGGLAKNIQYF. The J gene is TRBJ2-4, the V gene TRBV11-1, with 16 bases matching TRBD2. This CDR3 is built from 18 residues. After removal of 4 bases from V and 0 bases from J, the junction contained 3 bases not matched to a gene. The V gene's germline CDR1 is SGHAT and CDR2 FQDESV (reference sequence). The full variable domain, with the rest looked up from reference TRBV11-1 and TRBJ2-4, is EAEVAQSPRYKITEKSQAVAFWCDPISGHATLYWYRQILGQGPELLVQFQDESVVDDSQLPKDRFSAERLKGVDSTLKIQPAELGDSAMYLCASSSGLAGGLAKNIQYFGAGTRLSVL.

The chain carries TRBV29-1 and TRBJ1-2, with 12 bases fitting TRBD1. Germline V gene data show CDR1 as SQVTM and CDR2 as ANQGSEA. Unmatched junction bases numbered 5, after V lost 1 base and J lost 8 bases. The CDR3 is 14 residues long. The CDR3 DNA reads TGCAGCGTTGAAGCAGGGACAGGGGGCCGAGGCTACACCTTC. It yields the protein CSVEAGTGGRGYTF.